This TCR beta chain was sequenced during a study of cytomegalovirus exposure and HLA in healthy donors. Study background: Some 200 million T cells yielded more than 90 million unique TCR beta sequences, as an earlier analysis found.

It was with 60 Vbeta and 13 Jbeta primers that the PCR ran. Generated by immunoSEQ multiplex PCR, the TCRdb table keeps only in-frame clones and is missing some. This table has 140,000 or so clones, over 80% appearing once. Looked up from germline, CDR1 is LNHDA and CDR2 is SQIVND (reference sequence). The CDR3 is 14 amino acids. The V gene lost 6 bases and the J gene lost 11 bases, with 19 bases spanning the gap. Study-level results: Researchers counted around 160 TCR beta chains as cytomegalovirus-associated. In a later analysis, most CMV-associated TCR beta chains appeared HLA-restricted. Sequencing depth across donors, presence/absence analyses assumed, was roughly uniform.

By share, this clone counts as medium-sized (0.01 to 0.1%). Its antigen is still unknown. The sequencing input was PBMCs. The chain employs TRBV19 and TRBJ1-4, with D possibly TRBD1 on 6 matching bases. This clonotype was sampled from a female donor in good health and CMV-seronegative. The CDR3: CASREDVDQGKLFF. CDR3 coding DNA: TGTGCCAGTAGGGAGGACGTGGACCAGGGGAAACTGTTTTTT. The full variable domain, completed using reference TRBV19 and TRBJ1-4, is DGGITQSPKYLFRKEGQNVTLSCEQNLNHDAMYWYRQDPGQGLRLIYYSQIVNDFQKGDIAEGYSVSREKKESFPLTVTSAQKNPTAFYLCASREDVDQGKLFFGSGTQLSVL.